This TCR beta chain was captured by sequencing in a study of blood T cell repertoires in COVID-19. CDR1 and CDR2 (germline): SGHNT, YENEEA. CDR3 length: 14 amino acids. Trimming removed 5 bases from V and 7 bases from J; junction bases left unmatched: 7. The repertoire was sequenced with immunoSEQ multiplex PCR; TCRdb's copy has only in-frame clones and lacks some. The sample includes 200,000 to 300,000 clones, 88% of them seen just once. The V and J genes are TRBV11-3 and TRBJ1-4, with 7 bases aligning to TRBD1. This sequence originates from a woman between 40 and 55 years old with acute COVID-19. Sequencing was carried out using PBMCs or T cells enriched from blood (not recorded which). Here the CDR3 DNA reads TGTGCCAGCAGCCCCGGGACAGAGCCTGAAAAACTGTTTTTT. Translation: CASSPGTEPEKLFF.